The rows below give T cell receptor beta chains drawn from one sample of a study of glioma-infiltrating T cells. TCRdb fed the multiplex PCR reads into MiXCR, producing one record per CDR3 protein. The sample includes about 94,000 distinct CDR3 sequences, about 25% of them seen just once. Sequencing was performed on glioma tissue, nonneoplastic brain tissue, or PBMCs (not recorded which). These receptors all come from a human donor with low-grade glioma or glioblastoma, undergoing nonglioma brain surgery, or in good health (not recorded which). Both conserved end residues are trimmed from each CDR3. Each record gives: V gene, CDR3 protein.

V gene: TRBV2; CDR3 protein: ASSTQQNTEAF
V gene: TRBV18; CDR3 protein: ASSLGRFEQY
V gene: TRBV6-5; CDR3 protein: ASSYSQGARQPQH
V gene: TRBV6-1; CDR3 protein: ASSSQGSGNQPQH
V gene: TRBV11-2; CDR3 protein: ASSSSGGVATQY
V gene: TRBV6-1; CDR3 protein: VSSEADSHYEQY
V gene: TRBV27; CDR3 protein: ASSLSGKAEAF
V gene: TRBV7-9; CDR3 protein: ASSLMSGVTKQETQY
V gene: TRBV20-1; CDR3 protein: SANRQGLAYEQY
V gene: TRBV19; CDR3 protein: ASSIDLGDIYEQY
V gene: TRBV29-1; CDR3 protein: SVDSPRLDTEAF
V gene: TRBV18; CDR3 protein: ASSPWEPNNSPLH
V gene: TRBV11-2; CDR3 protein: ASSLGTQSYEQY
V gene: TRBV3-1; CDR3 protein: ASSQVSSGRAQNIQY
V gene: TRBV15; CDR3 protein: ATSRERGAYEQY
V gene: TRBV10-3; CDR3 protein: AITRDSNYGYT
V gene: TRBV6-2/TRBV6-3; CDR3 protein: VSSYRTSEEQF
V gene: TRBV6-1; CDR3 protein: ASSSQGAQGRYNEQF
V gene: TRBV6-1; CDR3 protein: ASSEPGQGRGQPQH
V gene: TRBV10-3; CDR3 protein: AIKEYSNQPQH
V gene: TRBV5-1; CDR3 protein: ASSPGLNWIQSSGNTIY
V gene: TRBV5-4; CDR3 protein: ASSLGGMSSYNEQF
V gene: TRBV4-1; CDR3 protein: ASSQVLRSSNYGYT
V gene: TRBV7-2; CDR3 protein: ASSPPGLAGTYEQY
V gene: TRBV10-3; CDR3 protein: AIKNRGSSYEQY
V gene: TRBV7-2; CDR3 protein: ASSLGARGANVLT
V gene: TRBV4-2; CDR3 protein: ASSLQAGGSGYTGELF
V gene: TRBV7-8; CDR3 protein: ASSLARMAGGSYNEQF
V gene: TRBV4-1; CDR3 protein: ASSQAPNNSGEQY
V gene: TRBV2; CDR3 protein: ASRRDSTQETKY
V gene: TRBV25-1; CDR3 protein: ASSTRTAYGYT
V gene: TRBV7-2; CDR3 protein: ASSFRIGSTDTQY
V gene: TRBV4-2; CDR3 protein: ASSQDLIFDSLHTEAF
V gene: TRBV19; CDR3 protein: ASSIPTGGSPNTEAF
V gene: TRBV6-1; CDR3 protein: ASSSLAGGELF
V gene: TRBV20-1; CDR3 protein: SARHRQGRQPQH